This entry is about one T cell receptor beta chain. Its antigen is currently unknown. Clones were sequenced by immunoSEQ multiplex PCR, and TCRdb holds only the in-frame ones, with some missing. In the table there are over 150,000 clones, 94% of which are singletons. This entry comes from a study of OX40 agonist ivuxolimab in advanced cancers. Study context: Having had anti-PD-1, anti-PD-L1 or anti-CTLA-4 therapy before was allowed, and under 50% had some. Among those treated, three patients had partial responses, one with hepatocellular carcinoma and two with cutaneous melanoma.

This CDR3 region has 15 residues. In germline, CDR1 is SGHAT, CDR2 FQNNGV. V was cut by 7 bases and J by 0 bases, with 13 bases left in between. Study conclusions and caveats: Among T cells, CD8+ cells averaged more expanded clones than CD4+ cells. Blood T cells, both CD4+ and CD8+, expanded clonally by week 6 at 0.1 to 3.0 mg/kg.

The rearrangement joins TRBV11-2 to TRBJ1-5; D might be TRBD1 (6 bases). The input for sequencing was CD4+ or CD8+ T cells sorted from blood, taken in a trial of the OX40 agonist ivuxolimab. This TCR derives from an adult with an advanced solid tumor such as melanoma, head and neck, liver or kidney cancer. The CDR3 DNA is TGTGCCAGCACCCCGGGACACTATAGCAATCAGCCCCAGCATTTT. Encoded protein: CASTPGHYSNQPQHF.